This T cell receptor beta chain was sequenced during a study of cytomegalovirus exposure and HLA in healthy donors. General observations from the study: Cytomegalovirus association was listed for around 180 TCR beta chains.

Regarding this clone: Its specificity is unknown.

The CDR3 is made up of 14 amino acids. Germline V gene data show CDR1 as SSHAT and CDR2 as FNYEAQ (reference sequence). Trimming removed 3 bases from V and 4 bases from J, with 11 bases in between. The study ran its PCR with 60 Vbeta and 13 Jbeta primers. Sequencing used immunoSEQ multiplex PCR; TCRdb keeps in-frame clones, though not all of them. Among about 240,000 clones listed, 70% to 90% were seen once. This clonotype originated in a girl aged 2 to 10 in good health and CMV-seronegative. Sequenced: PBMCs. J is TRBJ2-3 and V is TRBV7-7; no reliable D call. CDR3 coding DNA: TGTGCCAGCAGCTTGGGTATGAGCGCAGATACGCAGTATTTT. It is translated as CASSLGMSADTQYF.